This record covers a single T cell receptor (beta chain). This specimen comes from a study of blood T cell repertoires in COVID-19. Study-level information: Nucleic acid was either cDNA or gDNA, and it came from T cells, B-cell-depleted T cells, or PBMCs.

Trimming took 5 bases from V and 1 from J; bases not matched to a gene: 3. Germline CDR1 and CDR2: SGHTA and FQGNSA. CDR3 length: 15 residues. Repertoires were generated with immunoSEQ multiplex PCR, while TCRdb's copy carries only in-frame clones and drops some. The sample has approximately 150,000 clones; about 89% are singletons. The chain employs TRBV7-2 and TRBJ2-1, with TRBD1 matching 9 bases. Sample: peripheral blood. The source is a man in his fifties with active or convalescent COVID-19. CDR3 coding DNA: TGTGCCAGCAGCGGACAGGGGTCGTCCTACAATGAGCAGTTCTTC. This encodes CASSGQGSSYNEQFF.